This entry concerns a single T cell receptor beta chain. The age range of participants was about 18 to 95 years, with residence in around 22 US areas. Allocation to cohorts depended on clinical history reported by the participants. Two negative PCRs, clearance, or symptom resolution characterized the recovered Cohort 3 donors. This sample stems from a study of blood T cell repertoires in COVID-19. Only in-frame clones appear in the TCRdb table, and some are missing; sequencing was by immunoSEQ multiplex PCR. This table holds 320,000 or so clones, 88% found once. This CDR3 contains 15 residues. The V gene's germline CDR1 is SGHRS and CDR2 YFSETQ. The V and J ends lost 0 bases and 7 bases, in that order; junction bases with no gene match: 7.

The TCR sequence derives from a man aged 30 to 45 who had recovered from COVID-19. The specimen sequenced was PBMCs or T cells enriched from blood (not recorded which). The chain links TRBV5-1 to TRBJ1-2; 9 bases agree with TRBD1. The CDR3, as DNA: TGCGCCAGCAGCTTGGGCCCCACAGGGGGCGGTGGCTACACCTTC. The encoded protein is CASSLGPTGGGGYTF.